Sequencing of this T cell receptor beta chain was carried out in a study of technical replicates of blood from several donors. Produced via immunoSEQ multiplex PCR; TCRdb's table is partial and in-frame only. In the table there are tens of thousands of clones, approximately 93% of which are singletons. Trimming cost V 6 bases and J 5 bases; bases outside gene matches: 8. CDR3 size: 14 residues. CDR1 and CDR2 (germline): SNHLY, FYNNEI. The chain combines TRBV2 with TRBJ1-1, with 8 bases fitting TRBD1. The sequence came from a human donor in good health. Sequencing was carried out using T cells isolated from PBMCs. CDR3 bases: TGTGCCAGCAGCGCCTGGACAGGGCGGACTGAAGCTTTCTTT. Its translation is CASSAWTGRTEAFF.